The text below deals with one T cell receptor beta chain. Its specificity is unknown. This sample stems from a study of CD8+ T cells in alopecia areata. Overall study context: Patients received oral tofacitinib, 5 to 10 mg twice daily, for moderate-to-severe alopecia areata. Scalp area affected, as a percentage, set the severity score of treated patients. Overall study findings and caveats: Normal skin's resident alphabeta T cells are also sequenced in scalp samples.

Extracted from the samples, RNA was reverse transcribed into cDNA to serve as the sequencing template. Here immunoSEQ multiplex PCR was the method, and the copy in TCRdb shows in-frame clones only, minus some. The profile shows about 120,000 clones, about half of them singletons. The CDR3 is 11 residues long. Germline CDR1 is SQVTM and CDR2 is ANQGSEA. Trimming cost V 3 bases and J 6 bases, with 9 bases left between them. Treatment in this sample: oral pan-JAK inhibitor, 5-10 mg twice daily. Those with alopecia areata gave lesional scalp punch biopsies and peripheral blood. The J gene is TRBJ2-7, the V gene TRBV29-1; possibly TRBD1 for D (6 bases). This clonotype was sampled from a human donor with alopecia areata. The specimen comprised CD4+ T cells sorted from blood, sampled at week 4, from a patient treated with tofacitinib. As DNA, the CDR3 is TGCAGCGTTGATGGCAGGGGCGAGCAGTACTTC. Translation: CSVDGRGEQYF.